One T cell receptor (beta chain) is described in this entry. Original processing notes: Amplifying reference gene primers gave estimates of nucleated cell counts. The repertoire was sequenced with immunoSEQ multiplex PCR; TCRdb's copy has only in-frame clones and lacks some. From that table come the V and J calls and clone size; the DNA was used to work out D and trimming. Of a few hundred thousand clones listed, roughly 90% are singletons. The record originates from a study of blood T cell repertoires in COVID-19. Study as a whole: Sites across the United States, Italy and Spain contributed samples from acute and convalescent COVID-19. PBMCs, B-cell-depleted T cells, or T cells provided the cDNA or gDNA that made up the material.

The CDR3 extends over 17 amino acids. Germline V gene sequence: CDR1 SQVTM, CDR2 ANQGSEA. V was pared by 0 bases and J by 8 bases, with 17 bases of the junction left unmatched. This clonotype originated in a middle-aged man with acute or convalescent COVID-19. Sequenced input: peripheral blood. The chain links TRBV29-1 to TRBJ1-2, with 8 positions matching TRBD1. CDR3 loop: CSVEDGWGRGPGSGYTF. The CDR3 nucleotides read TGCAGCGTTGAAGATGGATGGGGCAGGGGGCCGGGGTCGGGCTACACCTTC. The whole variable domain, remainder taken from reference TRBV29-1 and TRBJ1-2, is SAVISQKPSRDICQRGTSLTIQCQVDSQVTMMFWYRQQPGQSLTLIATANQGSEATYESGFVIDKFPISRPNLTFSTLTVSNMSPEDSSIYLCSVEDGWGRGPGSGYTFGSGTRLTVV.